This paragraph reports one T cell receptor (beta chain). Its target is unknown. This entry belongs to a study of cytotoxic CD8 clonotypes in ibrutinib-treated CLL. Across the whole study: Once treatment had gone on for a median of roughly eleven months, range 6 to 36, response samples were drawn. Study-level findings and limits: Sustained-remission patients were sampled at different times than progressing patients were.

Clones were sequenced by immunoSEQ multiplex PCR, and TCRdb holds only the in-frame ones, with some missing. The profile shows around 310,000 clones, about 80% of them singletons. Looked up from germline, CDR1 is SGHVS and CDR2 is FQNEAQ. V gave up 1 base and J gave up 7 bases, with 13 bases separating them. This CDR3 has 15 amino acids. Material: PBMCs, obtained before ibrutinib treatment. This sequence was found in a human donor with chronic lymphocytic leukemia. This chain links TRBV7-8 with TRBJ2-2; D is unclear. CDR3 sequence (DNA): TGTGCCAGCAGCTTAGTCGGCAGGATAGGCGGGGAGCTGTTTTTT. Protein product: CASSLVGRIGGELFF.